A selection of T cell receptor beta chains follows, all from one sample in a study of blood T cell repertoires in COVID-19. Only in-frame clones appear in the TCRdb table, and some are missing; sequencing was by immunoSEQ multiplex PCR. The table has about 190,000 clones, nearly 90% seen once. The sequencing input was peripheral blood. Source of these receptors: a woman aged 40 to 49 who had recovered from COVID-19. Each CDR3 is given with its conserved first and last residue. D genes are given only for firm matches. The listing skips clone size in some rows; elsewhere it reads once, few, many or a size class.

TRBV30	TRBJ2-1	TRBD2	NA	TGTGCCTGGAGTTTATTAGCGGGAGAGCAGTTCTTC	CAWSLLAGEQFF
TRBV15	TRBJ2-7	TRBD1	NA	TGTGCCACCAGCAGAGATCCCTTTCTTTTGGACAGGGGATACGAGCAGTACTTC	CATSRDPFLLDRGYEQYF
TRBV9	TRBJ2-7	NA	few	TGTGCCAGCAGTGGTGGGGGGGCCGAAGAGCAGTACTTC	CASSGGGAEEQYF
TRBV28	TRBJ1-2	NA	NA	TGTGCCAGCAGTGACAGCTTGAACTATGGCTACACCTTC	CASSDSLNYGYTF
TRBV12-3/TRBV12-4	TRBJ2-7	NA	once	TGTGCCAGCAGTCAACTAGGATACGAGCAGTACTTC	CASSQLGYEQYF
TRBV7-3	TRBJ2-3	NA	NA	TGTGCCAGCAGCCGCGTCGGTACAGATACGCAGTATTTT	CASSRVGTDTQYF
TRBV5-1	TRBJ1-2	TRBD1	NA	TGCGCCAGCAGCACCCCTAGGGGACAGACCAACTATGGCTACACCTTC	CASSTPRGQTNYGYTF
TRBV18	TRBJ2-7	TRBD2	NA	TGTGCCAGCTCACCTGGGACTAGCGTGGGCGAGCAGTACTTC	CASSPGTSVGEQYF
TRBV5-5	TRBJ2-5	NA	NA	TGTGCCAGCAGCTTTGGTCCGTTCGGGGAGACCCAGTACTTC	CASSFGPFGETQYF
TRBV5-1	TRBJ2-7	TRBD1	NA	TGCGCCAGCAGCTTTAGTGCGACAGGGTCCTACGAGCAGTACTTC	CASSFSATGSYEQYF
TRBV6-5	TRBJ2-7	TRBD2	NA	TGTGCCAGCAGCCTAGCGGGTCCCTCCTACGAGCAGTACTTC	CASSLAGPSYEQYF
TRBV5-1	TRBJ2-2	NA	NA	TGCGCCAGCAGCATTAGCCTCACCGGGGAGCTGTTTTTT	CASSISLTGELFF
TRBV28	TRBJ1-1	NA	NA	TGTGCCAGCAGATTCGAGCCTAGGGGAGGGAACCTGAACACTGAAGCTTTCTTT	CASRFEPRGGNLNTEAFF
TRBV9	TRBJ2-2	NA	NA	TGTGCCAGCAGCGTAGCTGCGAACACCGGGGAGCTGTTTTTT	CASSVAANTGELFF
TRBV3-1/TRBV3-2	TRBJ2-1	NA	NA	TGTGCCAGCAGCCCCAGGGGTGGGGTTTACAATGAGCAGTTCTTC	CASSPRGGVYNEQFF
TRBV7-2	TRBJ2-1	TRBD1	NA	TGTGCCAGCAGCCCAGGGGGCGGTGGCAATGAGCAGTTCTTC	CASSPGGGGNEQFF
TRBV6-5	TRBJ2-1	NA	NA	TGTGCCAGCGGCTCGAGCGACAATGAGCAGTTCTTC	CASGSSDNEQFF
TRBV7-2	TRBJ2-7	TRBD2	NA	TGTGCCAGCAGCTTAGTAACTAGCGGCTACGAGCAGTACTTC	CASSLVTSGYEQYF
TRBV6-5	TRBJ1-1	TRBD1	NA	TGTGCCAGCAGTTACGGGACAGAGAACACTGAAGCTTTCTTT	CASSYGTENTEAFF
TRBV7-9	TRBJ2-7	NA	NA	TGTGCCAGCAGCCTCGACTTTGGGTCCTACGAGCAGTACTTC	CASSLDFGSYEQYF
TRBV7-3	TRBJ2-3	TRBD2	NA	TGTACCAGCAGCCTACAGCCGGGACTAGCAGTAGATACGCAGTATTTT	CTSSLQPGLAVDTQYF
TRBV6-5	TRBJ1-2	TRBD1	NA	TGTGCCAGCAGGCGGGACAGGGCTAACTATGGCTACACCTTC	CASRRDRANYGYTF
TRBV5-6	TRBJ1-2	NA	NA	TGTGCCACCTCAGGGGATAGCTATGGCTACACCTTC	CATSGDSYGYTF